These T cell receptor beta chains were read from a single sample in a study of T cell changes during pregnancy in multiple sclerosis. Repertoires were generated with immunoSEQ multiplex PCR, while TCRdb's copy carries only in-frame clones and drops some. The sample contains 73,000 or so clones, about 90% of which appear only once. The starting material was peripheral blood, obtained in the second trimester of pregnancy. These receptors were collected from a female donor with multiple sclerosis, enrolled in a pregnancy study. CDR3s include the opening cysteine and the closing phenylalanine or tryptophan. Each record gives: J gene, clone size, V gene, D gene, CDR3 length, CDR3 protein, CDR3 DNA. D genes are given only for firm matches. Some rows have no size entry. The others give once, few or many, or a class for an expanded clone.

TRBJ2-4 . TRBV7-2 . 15 CASSSSGVGKNIQYF TGTGCCAGCAGCTCCTCCGGGGTCGGCAAAAACATTCAGTACTTC
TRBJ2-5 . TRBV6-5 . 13 CASSYAGWETQYF TGTGCCAGCAGTTACGCAGGGTGGGAGACCCAGTACTTC
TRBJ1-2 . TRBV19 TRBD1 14 CASSIGDRADGYTF TGTGCCAGTAGTATTGGGGACAGGGCGGATGGCTACACCTTC
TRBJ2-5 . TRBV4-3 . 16 CASSQDSRGRGETQYF TGCGCCAGCAGCCAAGATAGTAGGGGTCGTGGGGAGACCCAGTACTTC
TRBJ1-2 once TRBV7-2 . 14 CASSPDRGIYGYTF TGTGCCAGCAGCCCAGATAGGGGAATCTATGGCTACACCTTC
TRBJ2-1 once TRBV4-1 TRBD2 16 CASSHQLAGSYNEQFF TGCGCCAGCAGCCATCAACTAGCGGGTTCCTACAATGAGCAGTTCTTC
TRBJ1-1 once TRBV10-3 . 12 CAIRKDSAEAFF TGTGCCATCAGAAAAGACAGCGCTGAAGCTTTCTTT
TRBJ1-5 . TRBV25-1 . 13 CASSDGRGQPQHF TGTGCCAGCAGTGACGGACGGGGTCAGCCCCAGCATTTT
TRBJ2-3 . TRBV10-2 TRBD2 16 CASSEYQRGRTDTQYF TGCGCCAGCAGTGAGTATCAGCGGGGGCGCACAGATACGCAGTATTTT
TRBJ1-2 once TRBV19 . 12 CASSPTGSRYTF TGTGCCAGTAGTCCGACAGGTTCCCGCTACACCTTC
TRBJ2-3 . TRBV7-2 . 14 CASSLVPVADTQYF TGTGCCAGCAGCTTAGTCCCGGTAGCGGATACGCAGTATTTT
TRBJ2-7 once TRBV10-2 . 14 CASKPRQSSYEQYF TGCGCCAGTAAACCTAGACAGAGCTCCTACGAGCAGTACTTC
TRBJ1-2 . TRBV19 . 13 CASRDSRNYGYTF TGTGCCAGTAGGGACAGTAGGAACTATGGCTACACCTTC
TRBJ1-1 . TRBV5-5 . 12 CASSSRGVEAFF TGTGCCAGCAGCTCCCGAGGAGTTGAAGCTTTCTTT
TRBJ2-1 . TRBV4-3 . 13 CASSQGAYNEQFF TGCGCCAGCAGCCAAGGGGCTTACAATGAGCAGTTCTTC
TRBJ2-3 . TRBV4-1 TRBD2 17 CASSQTTSGGGRDTQYF TGCGCCAGCAGCCAAACAACTAGCGGGGGGGGCAGAGATACGCAGTATTTT
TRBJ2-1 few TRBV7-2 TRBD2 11 CASSPGLAQFF TGTGCCAGCAGCCCGGGACTAGCCCAGTTCTTC
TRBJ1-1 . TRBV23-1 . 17 CASTPSVAGTSNTEAFF TGCGCCAGCACCCCATCGGTTGCCGGGACTTCGAACACTGAAGCTTTCTTT
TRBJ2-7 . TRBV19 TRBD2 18 CASSIGIFSGGRSDEQYF TGTGCCAGTAGTATAGGAATATTTAGCGGGGGACGAAGCGACGAGCAGTACTTC
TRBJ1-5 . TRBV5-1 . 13 CASSADGDQPQHF TGCGCCAGCAGCGCGGACGGGGATCAGCCCCAGCATTTT
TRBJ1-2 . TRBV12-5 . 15 CASGFQKRAGYGYTF TGTGCTAGTGGTTTTCAAAAGCGGGCAGGTTATGGCTACACCTTC
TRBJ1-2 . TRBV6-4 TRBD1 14 CASSATGLGYGYTF TGTGCCAGCAGTGCGACAGGGCTGGGCTATGGCTACACCTTC
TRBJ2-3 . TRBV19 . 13 CASSIDPRGTQYF TGTGCCAGTAGTATAGATCCCCGGGGAACGCAGTATTTT
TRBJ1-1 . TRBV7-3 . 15 CASSPRREPNTEAFF TGTGCCAGCAGCCCCAGGAGGGAACCCAACACTGAAGCTTTCTTT
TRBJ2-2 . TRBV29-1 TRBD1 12 CSVVRDRGELFF TGCAGCGTTGTTCGGGACAGGGGGGAGCTGTTTTTT
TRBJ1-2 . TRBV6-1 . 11 CASTLGAYYAF TGTGCCAGCACTTTAGGGGCCTACTACGCCTTC
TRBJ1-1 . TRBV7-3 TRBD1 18 CASSLYGTGERRITEAFF TGTGCCAGCAGCCTATACGGGACAGGGGAGAGGAGGATCACTGAAGCTTTCTTT
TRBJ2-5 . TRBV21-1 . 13 CASSNPGQETQYF TGTGCCAGCAGCAACCCGGGCCAAGAGACCCAGTACTTC
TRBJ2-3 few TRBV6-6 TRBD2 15 CASSIRAGGADTQYF TGTGCCAGCAGTATTCGAGCGGGGGGCGCAGATACGCAGTATTTT
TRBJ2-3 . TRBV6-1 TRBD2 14 CASSEQLAADTQYF TGTGCCAGCAGTGAACAACTAGCGGCAGATACGCAGTATTTT
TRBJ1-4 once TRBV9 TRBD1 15 CASSPSSRGREKLFF TGTGCCAGCAGCCCCTCATCCAGGGGGCGTGAAAAACTGTTTTTT
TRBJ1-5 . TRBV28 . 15 CASTPERDRNQPQHF TGTGCCAGCACCCCCGAGAGGGATCGGAATCAGCCCCAGCATTTT
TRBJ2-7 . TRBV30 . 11 CAWSVTYEQYF TGTGCCTGGAGTGTCACCTACGAGCAGTACTTC
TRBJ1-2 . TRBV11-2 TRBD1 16 CASSLDFGTAYYGYTF TGTGCCAGCAGCTTAGATTTCGGGACAGCATACTATGGCTACACCTTC
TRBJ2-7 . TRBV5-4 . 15 CASSLGQSSSYEQYF TGTGCCAGCAGCTTGGGACAATCGTCATCCTACGAGCAGTACTTC
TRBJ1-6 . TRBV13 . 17 CASSLGQGAYYNSPLHF TGTGCCAGCAGCTTAGGCCAAGGGGCCTACTATAATTCACCCCTCCACTTT
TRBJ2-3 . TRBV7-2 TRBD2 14 CASGPSGSTDTQYF TGTGCCAGTGGCCCTAGCGGGAGCACAGATACGCAGTATTTT
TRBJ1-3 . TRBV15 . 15 CATSPRGGSGNTIYF TGTGCCACCAGCCCCCGGGGGGGCTCTGGAAACACCATATATTTT
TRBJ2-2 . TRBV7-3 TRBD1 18 CASSFSSGTGGNTGELFF TGTGCCAGCAGCTTCTCCTCGGGGACAGGGGGCAACACCGGGGAGCTGTTTTTT
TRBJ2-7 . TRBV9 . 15 CASSVGGRGTYEQYF TGTGCCAGCAGCGTAGGTGGGCGGGGCACCTACGAGCAGTACTTC
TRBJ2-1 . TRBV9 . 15 CASSATWSSYNEQFF TGTGCCAGCAGCGCTACGTGGAGCTCCTACAATGAGCAGTTCTTC
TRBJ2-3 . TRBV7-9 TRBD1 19 CASSSQGTGGRGKADTQYF TGTGCCAGCAGCTCCCAAGGGACAGGGGGCCGAGGTAAGGCAGATACGCAGTATTTT
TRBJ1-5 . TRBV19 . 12 CGEREWDQPQHF TGTGGAGAGAGGGAGTGGGATCAGCCCCAGCATTTT
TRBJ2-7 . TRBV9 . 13 CASSAVSAGEQYF TGTGCCAGCAGCGCCGTCTCGGCAGGGGAGCAGTACTTC
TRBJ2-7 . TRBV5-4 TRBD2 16 CASSSSIGTSVYEQYF TGTGCCAGCAGCTCCTCTATTGGGACTAGCGTATACGAGCAGTACTTC
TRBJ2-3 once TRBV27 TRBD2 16 CASSLVGGGLQNTQYF TGTGCCAGCAGTTTAGTTGGCGGGGGGCTACAGAATACGCAGTATTTT
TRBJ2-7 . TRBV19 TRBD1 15 CASSRDRVGRDEQYF TGTGCCAGTAGCAGGGACAGGGTAGGCCGGGACGAGCAGTACTTC
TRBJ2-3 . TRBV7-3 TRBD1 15 CASSLQGTDSDTQYF TGTGCCAGCAGCTTACAAGGGACAGATTCGGATACGCAGTATTTT
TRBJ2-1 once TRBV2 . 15 CASSAAGAAHNEQFF TGTGCCAGCAGTGCGGCGGGGGCGGCCCACAATGAGCAGTTCTTC
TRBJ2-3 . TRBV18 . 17 CASSPLPQAGEPHTQYF TGTGCCAGCTCGCCGCTCCCACAGGCAGGCGAACCCCATACGCAGTATTTT
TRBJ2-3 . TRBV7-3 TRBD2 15 CASSLTSTGGDTQYF TGTGCCAGCAGCTTAACGTCGACGGGGGGGGATACGCAGTATTTT
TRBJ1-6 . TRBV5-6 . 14 CASSADDSYSPLHF TGTGCCAGCAGCGCTGATGACAGTTACTCACCCCTCCACTTT
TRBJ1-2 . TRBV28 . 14 CASIQTPPNYGYTF TGTGCCAGCATCCAGACACCGCCAAACTATGGCTACACCTTC
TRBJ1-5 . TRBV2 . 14 CASSRDMSNQPQHF TGTGCCAGCAGTAGGGACATGAGCAATCAGCCCCAGCATTTT